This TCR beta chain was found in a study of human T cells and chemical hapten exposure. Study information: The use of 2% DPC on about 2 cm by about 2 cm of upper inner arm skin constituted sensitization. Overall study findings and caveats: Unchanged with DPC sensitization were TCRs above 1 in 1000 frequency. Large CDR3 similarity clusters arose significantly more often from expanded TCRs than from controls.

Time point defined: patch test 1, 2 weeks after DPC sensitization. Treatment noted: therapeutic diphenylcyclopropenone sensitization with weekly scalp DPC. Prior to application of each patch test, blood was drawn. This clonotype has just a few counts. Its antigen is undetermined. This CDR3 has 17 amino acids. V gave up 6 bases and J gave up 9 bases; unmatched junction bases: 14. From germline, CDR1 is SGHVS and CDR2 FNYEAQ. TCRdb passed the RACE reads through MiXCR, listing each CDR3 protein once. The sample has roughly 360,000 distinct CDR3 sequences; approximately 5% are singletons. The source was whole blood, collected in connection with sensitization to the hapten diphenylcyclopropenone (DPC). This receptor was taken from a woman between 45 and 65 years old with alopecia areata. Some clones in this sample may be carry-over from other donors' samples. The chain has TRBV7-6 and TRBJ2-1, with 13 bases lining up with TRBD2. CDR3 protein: CASSPGGGRTSGSEQFF. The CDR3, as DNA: TGTGCCAGCAGTCCGGGGGGGGGTCGGACTAGCGGGAGTGAGCAGTTCTTC.